This passage covers 6 T cell receptor beta chains from one sample sequenced in a study of blood T cell repertoires in COVID-19. TCRdb's table, derived via immunoSEQ multiplex PCR, lists solely in-frame clones and lacks some. The data hold 43,000 or so clones, with roughly four fifths observed a single time. Sequences were obtained from peripheral blood. All receptors derive from a woman aged 55 to 70 with acute or convalescent COVID-19.

The CDR3 region has the DNA TGTGCCAGCAACGACAGGGGGTTGGACACTGAAGCTTTCTTT. Protein sequence: CASNDRGLDTEAFF. The chain combines TRBV3-1 (or the pseudogene TRBV3-2) with TRBJ1-1, with 9 bases that match TRBD1. The CDR3 has 14 amino acids. V lost 7 bases, J lost 3 bases, and 6 bases stayed unmatched. Germline V gene sequence: CDR1 LGHDT, CDR2 YNNKEL (reference sequence).

The V gene is TRBV11-2, the J gene TRBJ2-1, with 8 positions matching TRBD1. Losses at the gene ends were 5 bases for V and 2 bases for J; bases not matched to a gene: 8. Germline V lookup: CDR1 SGHAT, CDR2 FQNNGV. CDR3 length equals 16 residues. The CDR3 protein is CASSRGATGAYNEQFF. Written as DNA, the CDR3 is TGTGCCAGCAGCCGGGGTGCGACAGGGGCCTACAATGAGCAGTTCTTC.

V gene TRBV19 combines with J gene TRBJ2-5, with D unresolved. Germline V gives CDR1 LNHDA, CDR2 SQIVND (reference sequence). The CDR3 sequence is 13 residues long. Trimming stripped 3 bases from V and 1 base from J, with 6 bases between. The CDR3 region has the DNA TGTGCCAGTAGTATCCCAGGCCAAGAGACCCAGTACTTC. Translating gives CASSIPGQETQYF.

The chain links TRBV7-2 to TRBJ1-6, with D perhaps TRBD1 (5 bases). Germline V CDR1 and CDR2: SGHTA, FQGNSA. V gave up 0 bases and J gave up 8 bases, with 20 bases separating them. The CDR3 extends over 18 amino acids. CDR3 DNA sequence: TGTGCCAGCAGCTTAGCCTCCCTCCACAGGCCAGGTGATTCACCCCTCCACTTT. This codes for CASSLASLHRPGDSPLHF. Looking up the rest from reference TRBV7-2 and TRBJ1-6 gives the full variable domain: GAGVSQSPSNKVTEKGKDVELRCDPISGHTALYWYRQSLGQGLEFLIYFQGNSAPDKSGLPSDRFSAERTGGSVSTLTIQRTQQEDSAVYLCASSLASLHRPGDSPLHFGNGTRLTVT.

The rearrangement uses TRBV6-5 and TRBJ2-2; D might be TRBD2 (6 bases). CDR3 length: 14 residues. Trimming left V 6 bases short and J 4 bases short, with 12 bases between. Germline V lookup: CDR1 MNHEY, CDR2 SVGAGI. CDR3 DNA sequence: TGTGCCAGCAGGCGGGACGGCCTCACCGGGGAGCTGTTTTTT. Residues: CASRRDGLTGELFF.

This chain links TRBV5-1 with TRBJ1-3; TRBD1 agrees at 7 bases. V trimming: 2 bases; J trimming: 3 bases; junction bases outside the gene matches: 5. Germline V CDR1 and CDR2: SGHRS, YFSETQ. The CDR3 extends over 15 amino acids. CDR3 loop: CASSLGGLYGNTIYF. CDR3 nucleotides: TGCGCCAGCAGCTTAGGGGGCCTCTATGGAAACACCATATATTTT.